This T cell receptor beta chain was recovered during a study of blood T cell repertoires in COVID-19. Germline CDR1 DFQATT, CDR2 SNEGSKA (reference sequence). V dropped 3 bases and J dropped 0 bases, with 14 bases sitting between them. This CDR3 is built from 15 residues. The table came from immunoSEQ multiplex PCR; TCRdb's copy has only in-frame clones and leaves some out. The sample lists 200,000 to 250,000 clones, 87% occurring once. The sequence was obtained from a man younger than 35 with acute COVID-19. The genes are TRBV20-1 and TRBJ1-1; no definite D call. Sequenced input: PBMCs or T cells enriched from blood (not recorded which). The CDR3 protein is CSASWQALLNTEAFF. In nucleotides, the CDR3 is TGCAGTGCTAGTTGGCAGGCCCTCCTGAACACTGAAGCTTTCTTT.